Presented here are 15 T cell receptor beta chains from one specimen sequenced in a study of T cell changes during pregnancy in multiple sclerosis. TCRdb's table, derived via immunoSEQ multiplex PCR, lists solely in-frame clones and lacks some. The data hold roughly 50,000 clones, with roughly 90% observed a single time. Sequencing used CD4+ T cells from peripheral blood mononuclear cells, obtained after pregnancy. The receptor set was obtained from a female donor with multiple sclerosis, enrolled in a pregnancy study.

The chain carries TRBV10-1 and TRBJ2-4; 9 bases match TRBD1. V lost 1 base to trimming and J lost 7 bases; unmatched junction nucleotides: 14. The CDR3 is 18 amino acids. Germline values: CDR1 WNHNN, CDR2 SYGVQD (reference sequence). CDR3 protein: CASSELATGGLRGNIQYF. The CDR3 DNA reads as TGCGCCAGCAGTGAGTTGGCGACAGGGGGACTGAGGGGGAACATTCAGTACTTC.

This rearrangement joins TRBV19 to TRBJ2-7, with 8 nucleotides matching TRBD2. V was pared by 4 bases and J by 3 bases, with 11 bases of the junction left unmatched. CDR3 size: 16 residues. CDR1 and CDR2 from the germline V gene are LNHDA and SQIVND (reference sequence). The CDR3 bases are TGTGCCAGTAGTACTCCCTTAGCGGGACGGGGCTACGAGCAGTACTTC. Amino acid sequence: CASSTPLAGRGYEQYF.

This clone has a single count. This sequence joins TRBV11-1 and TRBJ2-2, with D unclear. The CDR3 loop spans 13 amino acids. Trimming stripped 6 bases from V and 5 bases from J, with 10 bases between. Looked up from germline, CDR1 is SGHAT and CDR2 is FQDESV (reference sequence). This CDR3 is CASREPLTGELFF. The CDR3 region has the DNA TGTGCCAGCAGGGAGCCCCTAACCGGGGAGCTGTTTTTT. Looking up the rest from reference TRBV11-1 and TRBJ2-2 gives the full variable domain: EAEVAQSPRYKITEKSQAVAFWCDPISGHATLYWYRQILGQGPELLVQFQDESVVDDSQLPKDRFSAERLKGVDSTLKIQPAELGDSAMYLCASREPLTGELFFGEGSRLTVL.

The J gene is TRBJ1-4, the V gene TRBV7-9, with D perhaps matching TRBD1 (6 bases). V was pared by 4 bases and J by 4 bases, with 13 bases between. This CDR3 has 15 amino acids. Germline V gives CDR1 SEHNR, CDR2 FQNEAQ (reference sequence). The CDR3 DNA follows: TGTGCCAGCAGCTGGGGAGACAGGCATAATGAAAAACTGTTTTTT. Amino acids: CASSWGDRHNEKLFF. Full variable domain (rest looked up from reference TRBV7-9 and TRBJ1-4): DTGVSQNPRHKITKRGQNVTFRCDPISEHNRLYWYRQTLGQGPEFLTYFQNEAQLEKSRLLSDRFSAERPKGSFSTLEIQRTEQGDSAMYLCASSWGDRHNEKLFFGSGTQLSVL.

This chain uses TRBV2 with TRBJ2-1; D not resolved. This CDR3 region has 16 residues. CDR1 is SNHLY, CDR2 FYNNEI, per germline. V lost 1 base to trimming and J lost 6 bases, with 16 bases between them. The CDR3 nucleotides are TGTGCCAGCAGTGAAGTTTTGGGCAGTGTGGGCAATGAGCAGTTCTTC. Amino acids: CASSEVLGSVGNEQFF.

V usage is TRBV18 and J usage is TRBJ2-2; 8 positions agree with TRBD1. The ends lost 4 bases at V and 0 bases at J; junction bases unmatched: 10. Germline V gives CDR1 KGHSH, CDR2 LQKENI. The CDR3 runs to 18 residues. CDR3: CASSRFHPGQANTGELFF. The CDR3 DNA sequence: TGTGCCAGCTCACGGTTTCATCCGGGACAGGCGAACACCGGGGAGCTGTTTTTT.

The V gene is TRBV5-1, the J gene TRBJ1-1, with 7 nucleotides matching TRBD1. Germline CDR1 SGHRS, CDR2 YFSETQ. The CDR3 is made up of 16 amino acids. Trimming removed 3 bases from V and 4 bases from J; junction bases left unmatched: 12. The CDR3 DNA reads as TGCGCCAGCAGCTGGAGGGGACAGCTAGCGGGCACTGAAGCTTTCTTT. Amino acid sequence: CASSWRGQLAGTEAFF.

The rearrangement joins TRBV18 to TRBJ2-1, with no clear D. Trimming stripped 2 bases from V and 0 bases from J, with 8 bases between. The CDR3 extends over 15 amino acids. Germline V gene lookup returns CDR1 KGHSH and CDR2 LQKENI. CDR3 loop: CASSPGLSSYNEQFF. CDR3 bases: TGTGCCAGCTCACCAGGGCTGAGCTCCTACAATGAGCAGTTCTTC.

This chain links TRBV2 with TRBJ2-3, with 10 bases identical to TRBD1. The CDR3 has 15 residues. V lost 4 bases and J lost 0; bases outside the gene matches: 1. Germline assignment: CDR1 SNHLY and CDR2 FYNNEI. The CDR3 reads CASSGGQGSTDTQYF. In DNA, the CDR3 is TGTGCCAGCAGTGGGGGACAGGGGAGCACAGATACGCAGTATTTT.

CDR3: CASSLAGMGLYDEQFF. The DNA for the CDR3 is TGTGCCAGCAGCTTAGCGGGGATGGGACTTTACGATGAGCAGTTCTTC. The V call is TRBV7-2, the J call TRBJ2-1; tentative D call: TRBD2 (6 bases). CDR1 is SGHTA, CDR2 FQGNSA, per germline. This CDR3 contains 16 residues. V was pared by 0 bases and J by 8 bases, with 17 bases between.

The CDR3 nucleotides read TGTGCCAGCAGTTTTCTAGCGGGAGGGACCCAGTACTTC. This sequence encodes CASSFLAGGTQYF. V usage is TRBV27 and J usage is TRBJ2-5; 11 nucleotides line up with TRBD2. V lost 3 bases and J lost 7; bases outside the gene matches: 1. The length of the CDR3 is 13 residues. The germline gives CDR1 MNHEY, CDR2 SMNVEV (reference sequence).

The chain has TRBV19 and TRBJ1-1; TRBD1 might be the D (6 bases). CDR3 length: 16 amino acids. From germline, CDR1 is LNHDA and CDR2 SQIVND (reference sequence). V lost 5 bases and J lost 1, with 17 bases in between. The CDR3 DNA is TGTGCCAGTAGTCGGGGGGCAACGGGGGGGAACACTGAAGCTTTCTTT. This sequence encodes CASSRGATGGNTEAFF.

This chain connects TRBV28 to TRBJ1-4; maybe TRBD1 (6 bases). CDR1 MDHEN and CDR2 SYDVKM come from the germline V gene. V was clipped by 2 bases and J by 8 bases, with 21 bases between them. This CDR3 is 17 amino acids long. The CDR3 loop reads CASSLPSQGLLGEKLFF. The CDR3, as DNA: TGTGCCAGCAGTTTACCATCTCAGGGGTTACTTGGCGAAAAACTGTTTTTT.

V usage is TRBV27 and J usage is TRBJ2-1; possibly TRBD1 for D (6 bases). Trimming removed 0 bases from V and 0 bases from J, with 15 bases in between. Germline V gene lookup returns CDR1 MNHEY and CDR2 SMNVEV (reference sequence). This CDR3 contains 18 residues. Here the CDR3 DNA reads TGTGCCAGCAGTTTATCGTTGAGGGGGAGCCGCTCCTACAATGAGCAGTTCTTC. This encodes CASSLSLRGSRSYNEQFF.

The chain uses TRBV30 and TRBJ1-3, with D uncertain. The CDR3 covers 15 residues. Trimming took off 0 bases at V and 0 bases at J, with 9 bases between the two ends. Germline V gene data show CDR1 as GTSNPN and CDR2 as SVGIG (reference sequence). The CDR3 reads CAWSVAGSSGNTIYF. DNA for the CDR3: TGTGCCTGGAGTGTAGCGGGGAGCTCTGGAAACACCATATATTTT.